This is a list of T cell receptor beta chains from one sample in a study of CD8+CD57+ T cells in acquired aplastic anemia. TCRdb reanalysed the reads using MiXCR and keeps one entry per CDR3 protein. In the table there are 150,000 or so distinct CDR3 sequences, about 48% of which are singletons. Sequencing used sorted CD4+, CD8+, or CD8+CD57+ T cells (not recorded which) from PBMCs. These receptors originate from a human donor with aplastic anemia. Both conserved end residues are part of each CDR3. A D gene is named only where the DNA matches it firmly. Rows may omit the clone size; those that give it use once, few, many or a size class.

TRBJ1-6,18,many,TRBV7-3,TRBD1,TGTGCCAGCAGCTTAAGGGTGTTGGGGACAGGGTGGGGTTCACCCCTCCACTTT,CASSLRVLGTGWGSPLHF
TRBJ1-2,13,-,TRBV19,-,TGTGCCAGTAGTCTACAGGGCTCCTATGGCTACACCTTC,CASSLQGSYGYTF
TRBJ1-1,14,-,TRBV5-1,-,TGCGCCAGCAGCTTGCGACACCTGAGCACTGAAGCTTTCTTT,CASSLRHLSTEAFF
TRBJ2-1,15,many,TRBV7-6,TRBD1,TGTGCCAGCAGCCCGGGGACAGGGGCAGGCAATGAGCAGTTCTTC,CASSPGTGAGNEQFF
TRBJ2-7,15,-,TRBV28,-,TGTGCCAGCAGTTTAGATGCGGGTAAATCCTACGAGCAGTACTTC,CASSLDAGKSYEQYF
TRBJ2-1,18,many,TRBV12-3/TRBV12-4,-,TGTGCCAGCAGTTTCCCCCTCAGTTTAGGGGGGGTTAACAATGAGCAGTTCTTC,CASSFPLSLGGVNNEQFF
TRBJ2-1,10,many,TRBV7-9,-,TGTGCCAGCGGAGGGGTTGAGCAGTTCTTC,CASGGVEQFF
TRBJ1-6,16,many,TRBV6-1,-,TGTGCCAGCAGTGAAGAGGGACAACGGAGTAATTCACCCCTCCACTTT,CASSEEGQRSNSPLHF
TRBJ2-7,12,once,TRBV4-2,-,TGTGCCAGCAGCCAAGAAGGGGCCGAGCAGTACTTC,CASSQEGAEQYF
TRBJ2-1,13,-,TRBV29-1,-,TGCAGCCAGGGGCGGAGTAAGGCGAATGAGCAGTTCTTC,CSQGRSKANEQFF
TRBJ2-7,17,many,TRBV5-4,TRBD1,TGTGCCAGCAGCTTGGTCCCTTTCGGGACAGGAACCTACGAGCAGTACTTC,CASSLVPFGTGTYEQYF
TRBJ1-4,13,-,TRBV4-2,-,TGTGCCAGCAGCCAAGTTAGCCTGGAAAAACTGTTTTTT,CASSQVSLEKLFF
TRBJ1-5,13,-,TRBV29-1,-,TGCAGCTTAGGTACGAGTAGCAATCAGCCCCAGCATTTT,CSLGTSSNQPQHF
TRBJ2-7,13,many,TRBV19,-,TGTGCCAGTAGTCCTCGTACAGGGAACGAGCAGTACTTC,CASSPRTGNEQYF
TRBJ1-4,13,many,TRBV19,TRBD1,TGTGCCAGTAGTGGAGGGGGCGAGGAAAAACTGTTTTTT,CASSGGGEEKLFF
TRBJ2-5,14,-,TRBV4-1,-,TGCGCCAGCAGCCAAGATCGATTGGGTGAGACCCAGTACTTC,CASSQDRLGETQYF
TRBJ2-5,16,-,TRBV12-3/TRBV12-4,TRBD1,TGTGCCAGCAGTAGGGCGACAGGGGGTCATGGGGAGACCCAGTACTTC,CASSRATGGHGETQYF
TRBJ2-1,10,-,TRBV20-1,-,TGCAGTGCGAGGGGGGCTGAGCAGTTCTTC,CSARGAEQFF
TRBJ2-2,13,once,TRBV13,-,TGTGCCAGCAGCACTCCCAGGTCGGGGGAGCTGTTTTTT,CASSTPRSGELFF
TRBJ1-5,15,few,TRBV5-1,-,TGCGCCAGCAGCTTGGGGCTGGATGGCAATCAGCCCCAGCATTTT,CASSLGLDGNQPQHF
TRBJ2-1,15,-,TRBV2,TRBD1,TGTGCCAGCAACGAGGGACAGCAGGGTAACAATGAGCAGTTCTTC,CASNEGQQGNNEQFF
TRBJ1-2,13,-,TRBV19,-,TGTGCCAGTAGTATTGGAGCCGGCGACAGCTACACCTTC,CASSIGAGDSYTF
TRBJ2-1,14,-,TRBV15,TRBD1,TGTGCCACCACCCCCGGGACAGCTTACAATGAGCAGTTCTTC,CATTPGTAYNEQFF
TRBJ2-6,15,-,TRBV19,-,TGTGCCAGTACCCCATCGGGGTACGGGGCCAACGTCCTGACTTTC,CASTPSGYGANVLTF
TRBJ1-3,15,-,TRBV5-4,-,TGTGCCAGCAGCGCGGGACGGATCTCTGGAAACACCATATATTTT,CASSAGRISGNTIYF
TRBJ2-2,14,-,TRBV6-5,-,TGTGCCAGCAGTTTAGACACGAGAACCGGGGAGCTGTTTTTT,CASSLDTRTGELFF
TRBJ1-6,14,once,TRBV5-1,-,TGCGCCAGCAGCCTCGACGCCTATGTCTCACCCCTCCACTTT,CASSLDAYVSPLHF
TRBJ2-1,14,many,TRBV12-3/TRBV12-4,-,TGTGCCAGCAGCTATTCGGGCGGATACAATGAGCAGTTCTTC,CASSYSGGYNEQFF
TRBJ2-1,14,many,TRBV29-1,TRBD2,TGCAGCGTTGGTGGCGGGGGGCTTAGGAATGAGCAGTTCTTC,CSVGGGGLRNEQFF
TRBJ2-1,13,many,TRBV13,TRBD2,TGTGCCAGCAGCTCTGGACTAGCGGGGGGGCACCACTTC,CASSSGLAGGHHF
TRBJ2-1,13,many,TRBV19,-,TGTGCCAGTAGTATCAGTAGGGCCCATGAGCAGTTCTTC,CASSISRAHEQFF
TRBJ2-1,15,few,TRBV19,TRBD1,TGTGCCAGTAATCCGAAGGGACAGGGCTACAATGAGCAGTTCTTC,CASNPKGQGYNEQFF
TRBJ2-7,15,-,TRBV5-1,-,TGCGCCAGCAGCTTGGTAGGGGGAAGCTCCTACGAGCAGTACTTC,CASSLVGGSSYEQYF
TRBJ2-1,16,-,TRBV7-6,-,TGTGCCAGCAGCTTAGACACTTCCCTCTACTACAATGAGCAGTTCTTC,CASSLDTSLYYNEQFF
TRBJ1-3,17,-,TRBV15,TRBD1,TGTGCCACCCGCAACTCGACAGGGCGGTCCTCTGGAAACACCATATATTTT,CATRNSTGRSSGNTIYF
TRBJ2-7,12,few,TRBV19,-,TGTGCCAGTAGTAGGGGGGACTACGAGCAGTACTTC,CASSRGDYEQYF
TRBJ1-6,13,-,TRBV20-1,TRBD1,TGCAGTGCCCTGACAGGGTTGGAATCACCCCTCCACTTT,CSALTGLESPLHF
TRBJ2-1,15,-,TRBV12-3/TRBV12-4,TRBD2,TGTGCCAGCAGTCGTAGCGGGGGCGCCAACAATGAGCAGTTCTTC,CASSRSGGANNEQFF
TRBJ2-3,15,-,TRBV25-1,TRBD2,TGTGCCAGCAGCTTAAGCGGGGGGGCGGTAGATACGCAGTATTTT,CASSLSGGAVDTQYF
TRBJ1-2,16,-,TRBV10-3,-,-,CAISTGIRARVYGYTF
TRBJ2-5,12,-,TRBV19,TRBD1,TGTGCCAGTACAGACAGGGGGGAGACCCAGTACTTC,CASTDRGETQYF
TRBJ2-7,14,-,TRBV13,TRBD2,TGTGCCAGCAGCTTGGGGGGGGGAGCCTACGGGCAGTACTTC,CASSLGGGAYGQYF
TRBJ2-5,13,-,TRBV20-1,-,TGCAGTGCTAGAGACGAGGGCCCCGGGACCCAGTACTTC,CSARDEGPGTQYF
TRBJ2-2,12,-,TRBV29-1,-,TGCAGCGTTGGCTATAACACCGGGGAGCTGTTTTTT,CSVGYNTGELFF
TRBJ1-1,13,-,TRBV25-1,-,TGTGCCAGCAGCGCAGGGAGGTCTGCTGAAGCTTTCTTT,CASSAGRSAEAFF
TRBJ2-7,15,-,TRBV19,-,TGTGCCAGTAGTATCACCGGGACATCAGACTACGAGCAGTACTTC,CASSITGTSDYEQYF
TRBJ2-1,16,many,TRBV4-2,TRBD2,TGTGCCAGCAGCCAAGATCTAGGTAGCGGGGGGATTGAGCAGTTCTTC,CASSQDLGSGGIEQFF
TRBJ1-1,12,-,TRBV9,TRBD1,TGTGCCAGCAGCGTGGGACAGACTGAAGCTTTCTTT,CASSVGQTEAFF
TRBJ1-4,14,-,TRBV10-3,-,TGTGCCATCAGTGAAACGTGGGATAAGGAAAAACTGTTTTTT,CAISETWDKEKLFF
TRBJ1-5,19,-,TRBV6-2/TRBV6-3,-,TGTGCCAGCAGTTACCGTCTTTCCCGGACAGCCCTTAGCAATCAGCCCCAGCATTTT,CASSYRLSRTALSNQPQHF
TRBJ2-7,13,once,TRBV20-1,-,TGCAGTGCTAGTACCGGGGCCTTCTCCGAGCAGTACTTC,CSASTGAFSEQYF
TRBJ2-3,16,many,TRBV7-3,TRBD1,TGTGCCAGCAGCATAAACAGGGGGCTCAGCACAGATACGCAGTATTTT,CASSINRGLSTDTQYF
TRBJ1-1,12,-,TRBV20-1,TRBD1,TGCAGTGCATCGACAGGGGGCACTGAAGCTTTCTTT,CSASTGGTEAFF
TRBJ2-1,13,many,TRBV2,TRBD2,TGTGCCAGAGAAATGACTAGCGGAAATGAGCAGTTCTTC,CAREMTSGNEQFF
TRBJ2-5,13,once,TRBV19,-,TGTGCCAGTAGTGTCCTCACCCAAGAGACCCAGTACTTC,CASSVLTQETQYF